This T cell receptor beta chain is from a study of CD8 T cells in Susac syndrome. Trimming cost V 3 bases and J 0 bases; bases outside gene matches: 11. This CDR3 has 20 amino acids. CDR1 is SGHDN, CDR2 FVKESK, per germline. cDNA came from about 0.5 to 1 ug RNA primed by random hexamers. TCRdb reprocessed the immunoSEQ multiplex PCR reads via MiXCR and lists one record per CDR3 protein. The data contain hundreds of thousands of distinct CDR3 sequences, approximately 85% of them seen just once; the ten biggest clones take up roughly 0.11%. The chain recombines TRBV14 with TRBJ2-1, with 13 bases that match TRBD2. The clonotype was recovered from a human donor with multiple sclerosis. Sample: CD8+ T cells from PBMCs. CDR3 region: CASSQLPWTSGGSSYNEQFF. CDR3 DNA sequence: TGTGCCAGCAGCCAGCTTCCTTGGACTAGCGGGGGTAGCTCCTACAATGAGCAGTTCTTC.